This section outlines one T cell receptor beta chain sequence together with its context. In this sample, this clone turned up once. No antigen is known for it. Per-base quality was not reported, and no clone a single base away is much larger than it. The donors were healthy, HIV-negative adults with no recently reported acute infections or vaccinations. Only Caucasian adults living in Nashville, Tennessee, USA were represented among the donors. CD8 memory samples were composed of magnetically selected CD45RO+ cells combined with CCR7-negative CD45RA+ effector memory (TemRA) cells. Blood was obtained by leukapheresis, after which PBMCs were separated by Ficoll-Histopaque density gradient centrifugation and cryopreserved in liquid nitrogen vapor phase. Analytical flow cytometry was used to check the purity and quantity of every magnetically sorted T cell population. Genomic DNA was isolated from every sorted fraction and measured by UV absorbance on a Nanodrop 2000c.

This entry comes from a study of shared clonotypes between healthy human individuals (dated by TCRdb to the early 2020s). Context from the whole study: The cohort comprised a couple of women and a few men aged 18 to 49 years. Different laboratories and diverse techniques were used to prepare libraries and sequence TCR repertoires, to increase sequencing depth and limit assay-specific biases. Each donor's leukapheresis produced roughly between about 0.85 and 10 billion PBMCs. To estimate repertoire size and how much clonotype sharing occurs between individuals, the study deeply sequenced the blood TCR repertoires of five healthy adults. For each donor, three plates each were used for CD4 naive and CD4 memory, two plates were used for CD8 naive, and one plate was used for CD8 memory.

Using the deep immunoSEQ assay, TCR CDR3 regions were amplified from genomic DNA by multiplex PCR. For each cell subset, the extracted genomic DNA was distributed evenly across all wells of several immunoSEQ 96-well plates, and each plate served as one replicate. For sorted subsets, about 200 ng genomic DNA, equal to tens of thousands of T cell genomes, was loaded into each replicate PCR. The purified libraries were quantified using a Qubit 3.0 fluorometer, sized with a Bioanalyzer 2100, and then quantified again using the KAPA Library Quantification kit. A separate single-read 150-cycle Illumina NextSeq 550 flow cell was used to sequence each immunoSEQ 96-well plate. The study's own analysis went as follows. The immunoSEQ output contained only junctional sequences without quality scores, so filtering could not match that applied to full-length reads. Sequences were annotated with PyIR, a Python wrapper for IgBLAST v1.9, and V/J genes and CDR3 were assigned using IMGT germline references. Reads with weak V/J assignments (E-value above 1e-6), missing CDR3, stop codons, out-of-frame junctions, or ambiguous translated residues were removed. V3J clonotypes were defined as sequences sharing the same inferred V gene, J gene, and CDR3 amino acid sequence. The percentage overlap between two repertoires was calculated by dividing the number of shared unique clonotypes by the size of the smaller repertoire. Three approaches were used to assess repertoire richness: RTK rarefaction, the Chao1 estimator, and Recon v2.1 estimates of unobserved clonotypes. Generation probabilities for all TCRbeta clonotypes obtained by the gDNA method from a handful of donors were computed using OLGA. The table was pulled from immuneACCESS by TCRdb, which kept in-frame rearrangements only. Such tables lose some clones; where checked, under half of the loss comes from unresolved V genes, and the rest has no known cause. That table gives V, J and clone size, and the DNA gave D and trimming. For this sample the table gives about 320,000 clones, of which 87% were detected only once. The ten largest clones capture around 15% of the sample.

V is cut by 3 bases and J by 6 bases, and the space between the germline ends is 8 bases. The CDR3 spans 12 residues, from the cysteine through the phenylalanine. CDR3 DNA is the only sequence kept; it has 36 bases, read in frame from the first base. As encoded in the germline V gene, CDR1 is MNHNS while CDR2 is SASEGT. Points the paper makes about the study in general: Larger estimated clonotype richness was generally found for naive subsets than for memory subsets. Even with the large sequencing depth, rarefaction of the sorted-subset datasets indicated that sequencing was incomplete. Because the study included only a small number of donors, the genetic and exposure-history diversity represented was limited. Pairwise subsampling indicated that sequencing depth was expected to affect the degree of clonotype sharing among donors. Sampling was restricted to blood, and TCR repertoires in tissues likely differ from the TCR repertoires found in blood. Across a few donors, about 4.5% of naive CD4, approximately 3.5% of naive CD8, around 2.5% of memory CD4, and approximately 0.4% of memory CD8 clonotypes were shared. Higher generation probabilities were observed for clonotypes shared by all four sorted-subset donors than for non-shared clonotypes.

Sample: memory CD8+ T cells sorted from blood. The cell subset or site label here, explained by the study, means: CD45RO+ cells pooled with CCR7-negative TemRA cells. The TCR originated in a man younger than 30 in good health. Here the chain combines TRBV6-1 and TRBJ1-1, with the D gene call left open. For the CDR3, the sequence is CASSERAAEAFF. The nucleotides are TGTGCCAGCAGTGAGCGGGCTGCTGAAGCTTTCTTT.